The entry that follows covers one T cell receptor (beta chain) sequence. Method: immunoSEQ multiplex PCR; TCRdb's copy keeps in-frame clones and lacks some. The table records 280,000 or so clones, nearly 90% of them present only once. This entry is derived from a study of blood T cell repertoires in COVID-19. CDR3 length equals 14 residues. Germline CDR1 reads LNHDA; CDR2 reads SQIVND (reference sequence). The V segment lost 4 bases and the J segment 4 bases; nucleotides outside the gene matches: 4. Recruitment covered about 25 US areas and drew participants whose ages spanned roughly 18 to 90 years. V gene TRBV19 combines with J gene TRBJ1-2; 9 bases are shared with TRBD1. Sequenced sample: PBMCs or T cells enriched from blood (not recorded which). The source is a woman aged 45-65 years who had been exposed to COVID-19. DNA for the CDR3: TGTGCCAGTAGTACAACAGGGGGCGGCTATGGCTACACCTTC. Translating gives CASSTTGGGYGYTF.